This entry is about one T cell receptor beta chain. It has no known antigen specificity. No qualities accompany the bases; no much larger clone lies one base away. From the germline V gene (reference sequence), CDR1 is WNHNN and CDR2 is SYGVQD. Inclusive of the bounding cysteine and phenylalanine, the CDR3 is 15 residues long. This entry keeps only the CDR3 DNA: 45 bases, framed from base 1. V gives up 1 base and J gives up 5 bases, and the segment between their germline ends measures 12 bases. The sample's time point, from its label and the paper: baseline pretreatment blood. The sample's treatment or condition, from its label and the paper: 15 Gy SBRT to primary tumor, nephrectomy 4 weeks later. To follow tumor-enriched clonotypes, serial peripheral blood was collected from radiation-treated patients at baseline and at 2 weeks and 4 weeks after SBRT. Every patient had renal cell carcinoma of clear cell pathology. Genomic DNA for TCR sequencing was prepared using the QIAamp DNA Blood Mini Kit (Qiagen). Samples were included in the analyses only if all quality control checks were passed.

This record belongs to a study of radiation and T cells in renal cell carcinoma (dated by TCRdb to 2019 to 2021). About the investigation overall: The samples were drawn from a clinical trial, where primary renal cell carcinomas were treated with 15 Gy of stereotactic body radiation therapy and then removed by nephrectomy 4 weeks afterward. TCR beta sequencing covered 50 to 55 samples in total, comprising some 25 tumors and 27 peripheral blood samples. A total of about 3.8 million unique CDR3 nucleotide sequences, encoding 2,500,000 or so unique CDR3 amino acid sequences, were found across all 50 or so samples.

On the study overall, not on this receptor specifically: In blood, the top tumor clonotypes increased from baseline to 2 weeks after radiation and then shrank by 4 weeks, which suggests a temporary expansion of tumor-resident clones. No pretreatment tumor biopsies were available, so the baseline intratumoral presence of clonotypes could not be determined. Effects of radiation dose or scheduling on the TCR repertoire could not be addressed with the single-armed trial design. Changes in the blood repertoire were not tracked past 4 weeks after treatment.

Following the manufacturer's recommendations, the immunoSEQ kit was used to generate TCR beta libraries from genomic DNA. For library preparation, a first multiplex PCR was performed with proprietary primers, followed by a second PCR in which unique barcodes were added, and bead cleanups were performed after each round. A kit-provided positive control reaction and a negative control reaction were included in every sample batch. The final libraries were assessed on an Agilent 4200 TapeStation D1000 ScreenTape, pooled by volume, and quantified by qPCR. Sequencing ran on an Illumina NextSeq500 with a MidOutput 150-cycle cartridge, using 156 Read1 and 15 Index1 cycles with kit custom primers. The pooled library was loaded at roughly 0.93 pM, with a roughly 19% PhiX control spiked in. The published analysis was carried out like this. Vendor-processed data were analyzed in R, with a clonotype defined as all T cells sharing the same CDR3 nucleotide sequence. In the clone abundance analyses, frequencies were normalized to the 10,000 most abundant clones in each sample. Public T cell clones, which averaged fewer than five per sample, were removed prior to analysis. A difference in abundance of at least 32-fold between compartments was used to define tumor-enriched and baseline blood-enriched clonotypes. A beta-binomial differential abundance model was applied to find clonotypes that expanded or contracted between blood time points. Similarity between tumor and blood repertoires was quantified using the Baroni-Urbani and Buser coefficient, and groups were compared with two-tailed Wilcoxon tests in R. The table was pulled from immuneACCESS by TCRdb, which kept in-frame rearrangements only. Such tables lose some clones; where checked, under half of the loss comes from unresolved V genes, and the rest has no known cause. That table furnishes V, J and clone size, whereas the DNA furnished D and trimming. The sample table lists some 100,000 clones, 70% to 85% of them with a count of one. Of the sample, roughly 7% is held by the ten largest clones.

The chain uses TRBV10-1 and TRBJ2-1, with the D gene too uncertain to name. The receptor was derived from a man aged 55 to 70 with renal cell carcinoma. The sample here was blood, taken from a patient whose treatment included radiotherapy and nephrectomy. This receptor carries the CDR3 CASSEFPDNHNEQFF. DNA sequence: TGCGCCAGCAGTGAGTTCCCTGACAACCACAATGAGCAGTTCTTC.